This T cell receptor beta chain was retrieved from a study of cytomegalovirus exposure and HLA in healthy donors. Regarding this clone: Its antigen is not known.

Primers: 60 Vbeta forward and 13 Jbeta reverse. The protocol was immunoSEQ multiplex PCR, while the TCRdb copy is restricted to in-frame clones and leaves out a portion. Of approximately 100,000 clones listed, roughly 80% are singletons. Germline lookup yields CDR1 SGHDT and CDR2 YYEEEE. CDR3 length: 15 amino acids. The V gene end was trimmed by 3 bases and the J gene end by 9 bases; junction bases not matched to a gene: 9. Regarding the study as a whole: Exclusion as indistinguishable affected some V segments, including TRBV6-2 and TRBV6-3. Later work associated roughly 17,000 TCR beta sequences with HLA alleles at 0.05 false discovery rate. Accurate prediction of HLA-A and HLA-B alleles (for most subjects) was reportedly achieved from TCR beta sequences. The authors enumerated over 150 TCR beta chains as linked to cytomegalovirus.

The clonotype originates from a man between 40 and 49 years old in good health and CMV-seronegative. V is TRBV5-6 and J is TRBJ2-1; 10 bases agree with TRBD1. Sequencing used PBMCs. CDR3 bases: TGTGCCAGCAGCTCTCCGGGACAGGGGCTGGGTGAGCAGTTCTTC. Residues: CASSSPGQGLGEQFF.